What follows is one T cell receptor beta chain and its context. The antigen is undetermined. The entirety of the isolated RNA underwent reverse transcription, so expressed TCRB transcripts were sequenced. Data came from immunoSEQ multiplex PCR; TCRdb stores just in-frame clones and leaves some out. The profile covers about 650,000 clones, with about an eighth appearing a single time and 0.095% to 0.15% taken by the ten largest. The sample belongs to a study of beta chain features in type 1 diabetes. About the study: Sorted cell examination encompassed about 110,000,000 cells across all samples. General study findings and limits: Shorter TCRB CDR3s, moderately but significantly so, marked every one of the four CD4+ subsets in Type 1 diabetes patients.

Trimming removed 6 bases from V and 0 bases from J; junction bases left unmatched: 9. CDR3 length: 19 residues. The V gene's germline CDR1 is LNHDA and CDR2 SQIVND (reference sequence). V and J are TRBV19 and TRBJ2-1; 15 bases fit TRBD2. The sequence was collected from a man younger than 40 with type 1 diabetes. Sequenced material: naive CD4+ T cells from blood. CDR3 bases: TGTGCCAGTAGCATCGGACTAGCGGGGGGGTTGAGCTCCTACAATGAGCAGTTCTTC. It encodes CASSIGLAGGLSSYNEQFF.